These 26 T cell receptor beta chains were all obtained from the same sample, sequenced in a study of OX40 agonist ivuxolimab in advanced cancers. Profiling relied on immunoSEQ multiplex PCR, and the TCRdb table lists in-frame clones only, not all of them. In the table there are tens of thousands of clones, approximately 90% of which are singletons. The sample consisted of CD4+ or CD8+ T cells sorted from blood, taken in a trial of the OX40 agonist ivuxolimab. The receptor source for this set is an adult with an advanced solid tumor such as melanoma, head and neck, liver or kidney cancer.

The gene calls are TRBV7-2 and TRBJ2-1, with D perhaps TRBD1 or TRBD2 (5 bases each). The CDR3 contains 15 residues. The germline CDR1 and CDR2 sequences are SGHTA and FQGNSA. Trimming pared 7 bases from V and 3 bases from J, leaving 16 bases between. This CDR3 reads CASTPGRADYNEQFF. CDR3 nucleotide sequence: TGTGCCAGCACGCCAGGGCGGGCCGACTACAATGAGCAGTTCTTC.

The chain has TRBV10-3 and TRBJ1-1; the match to TRBD1 covers 9 bases. The CDR3 length is 15 residues. The germline V gene has CDR1 ENHRY and CDR2 SYGVKD. Losses at the gene ends were 7 bases for V and 0 bases for J; bases not matched to a gene: 6. For the CDR3, the DNA is TGTGCCATCACCTGGACAGGGGAACTGAACACTGAAGCTTTCTTT. Translation: CAITWTGELNTEAFF.

V gene TRBV9 combines with J gene TRBJ2-7, with 7 bases fitting TRBD2. With 3 bases clipped from V and 2 bases from J, the junction kept 8 bases outside the gene matches. Looked up from germline, CDR1 is SGDLS and CDR2 is YYNGEE. The length of the CDR3 is 15 residues. The CDR3 here is CASSAREGRTYEQYF. The DNA for the CDR3 is TGTGCCAGCAGCGCTAGGGAGGGGAGAACCTACGAGCAGTACTTC.

The gene calls are TRBV7-6 and TRBJ2-2, with 7 nucleotides matching TRBD1. The CDR3 spans 15 residues. Germline CDR1 SGHVS, CDR2 FNYEAQ. Trimming removed 5 bases from V and 7 bases from J; junction bases left unmatched: 10. CDR3 residues: CASSGYRGRIGELFF. The CDR3 nucleotides are TGTGCCAGCAGCGGGTACAGGGGAAGGATCGGGGAGCTGTTTTTT.

The V gene is TRBV18, the J gene TRBJ2-2; 7 bases fit TRBD2. Germline trimming cut 1 base from V and 4 bases from J; bases unmatched to any gene: 9. The CDR3 length is 17 residues. The germline V gene has CDR1 KGHSH and CDR2 LQKENI. CDR3 bases: TGTGCCAGCTCACCACTAACCAGCGGGGTAACCACCGGGGAGCTGTTTTTT. This encodes CASSPLTSGVTTGELFF.

CDR3 residues: CASSLRDPRPYNEQFF. The CDR3 DNA follows: TGTGCCAGCAGCTTGAGGGACCCGCGGCCGTACAATGAGCAGTTCTTC. The J gene is TRBJ2-1, the V gene TRBV11-2, with D perhaps being TRBD1 or TRBD2 (5 bases each). The CDR3 totals 16 residues. Deletions cut 3 bases from V and 4 bases from J, with 16 bases between. The germline V gene encodes CDR1 SGHAT and CDR2 FQNNGV.

This chain uses TRBV5-1 with TRBJ1-1, with TRBD1 matching 8 bases. This CDR3 has 15 residues. The trim removed 4 bases at V and 6 bases at J, leaving 11 bases unmatched. Germline V gene sequence: CDR1 SGHRS, CDR2 YFSETQ. The CDR3 sequence is CASSAMDRANSEAFF. CDR3 DNA: TGCGCCAGCAGCGCTATGGACAGGGCGAATTCTGAAGCTTTCTTT.

This chain links TRBV5-1 with TRBJ2-1; 11 positions agree with TRBD2. CDR3 length: 15 residues. The germline gives CDR1 SGHRS, CDR2 YFSETQ. With V trimmed by 4 bases and J by 7 bases, 7 bases remained unmatched. CDR3 region: CASSATSGSVNEQFF. CDR3 DNA: TGCGCCAGCAGCGCAACTAGCGGGAGTGTAAATGAGCAGTTCTTC.

The chain carries TRBV18 and TRBJ2-7, with TRBD2 as a possible D gene (6 bases). The CDR3 has 19 amino acids. Germline V gene sequence: CDR1 KGHSH, CDR2 LQKENI. Trimming took 3 bases from V and 0 from J, leaving 24 bases between them. The CDR3 bases are TGTGCCAGCTCACCCCTGGGAGGCTGGCGGAGCTGGAGCTCCTACGAGCAGTACTTC. Translation: CASSPLGGWRSWSSYEQYF.

This clone was observed a handful of times. V usage is TRBV6-6 and J usage is TRBJ1-2; TRBD1 matches 8 bases. From germline, CDR1 is MNHNY and CDR2 SVGAGI (reference sequence). Unmatched junction bases numbered 7, after V lost 2 bases and J lost 8 bases. The CDR3 is made up of 14 amino acids. The CDR3 coding sequence is TGTGCCAGCAGTTACCTCCAGGGGGCGGGCGGCTACACCTTC. It is translated as CASSYLQGAGGYTF.

V usage is TRBV6-6 and J usage is TRBJ2-7, with 7 positions matching TRBD1. The CDR3 consists of 14 residues. Germline lookup yields CDR1 MNHNY and CDR2 SVGAGI (reference sequence). With 2 bases clipped from V and 3 bases from J, the junction kept 4 bases outside the gene matches. CDR3 coding DNA: TGTGCCAGCAGTTACGACAGGGCGGGCTACGAGCAGTACTTC. Protein sequence: CASSYDRAGYEQYF.

The V gene is TRBV7-2, the J gene TRBJ2-1; the match to TRBD2 covers 8 bases. This CDR3 is built from 15 residues. Germline assignment: CDR1 SGHTA and CDR2 FQGNSA. V lost 4 bases to trimming and J lost 5 bases; unmatched junction nucleotides: 7. Written as DNA, the CDR3 is TGTGCCAGCAGCTCGCTGGGACTAGGCCACAATGAGCAGTTCTTC. Translation gives CASSSLGLGHNEQFF.

Only one count was recorded for this clone. The CDR3 sequence is CATSRGRTGVNGEQFF. The CDR3 DNA is TGTGCCACCAGCAGAGGTCGGACAGGGGTAAATGGTGAGCAGTTCTTC. V and J are TRBV15 and TRBJ2-1; the match to TRBD1 covers 9 bases. CDR3 length: 16 residues. The germline CDR1 and CDR2 sequences are LNHNV and YYDKDF (reference sequence). Unmatched junction bases numbered 10, after V lost 1 base and J lost 9 bases.

The rearrangement uses TRBV30 and TRBJ2-1, with a possible D match to TRBD1 (5 bases). The CDR3 is made up of 12 amino acids. Germline V gene lookup returns CDR1 GTSNPN and CDR2 SVGIG (reference sequence). V shed 5 bases and J shed 4 bases, with 9 bases lying between them. CDR3 coding DNA: TGTGCCTGGGACAGACCTTACAATGAGCAGTTCTTC. It encodes CAWDRPYNEQFF.

The chain uses TRBV18 and TRBJ2-4; D gene unclear. Trimming pared 2 bases from V and 0 bases from J, leaving 5 bases between. Germline V gives CDR1 KGHSH, CDR2 LQKENI. This CDR3 has 14 amino acids. CDR3 nucleotide sequence: TGTGCCAGCTCACCAGGGGTAGCCAAAAACATTCAGTACTTC. Translation: CASSPGVAKNIQYF.

The chain has TRBV7-2 and TRBJ2-3; tentatively, D is TRBD2 (7 bases). The CDR3 has 15 amino acids. Trimming shortened V by 4 bases and J by 2 bases, and 13 bases separated the two germline ends. Germline V gene data show CDR1 as SGHTA and CDR2 as FQGNSA. DNA for the CDR3: TGTGCCAGCAGCTCCCTTGGGGGGGCCACAGATACGCAGTATTTT. Translating gives CASSSLGGATDTQYF.

The chain uses TRBV7-9 and TRBJ2-1; TRBD1 matches at 7 bases. This CDR3 is built from 15 residues. Germline-derived CDR1 and CDR2 are SEHNR and FQNEAQ (reference sequence). The V and J ends lost 4 bases and 6 bases, in that order; junction bases with no gene match: 9. CDR3 sequence: CASSYGTVRPNEQFF. The CDR3 DNA follows: TGTGCCAGCAGCTACGGGACAGTCCGTCCCAATGAGCAGTTCTTC. Together with reference TRBV7-9 and TRBJ2-1, the CDR3 gives the full variable domain: DTGVSQNPRHKITKRGQNVTFRCDPISEHNRLYWYRQTLGQGPEFLTYFQNEAQLEKSRLLSDRFSAERPKGSFSTLEIQRTEQGDSAMYLCASSYGTVRPNEQFFGPGTRLTVL.

V and J are TRBV6-1 and TRBJ1-1; 7 nucleotides line up with TRBD1. CDR3 length: 15 residues. V trimming: 4 bases; J trimming: 4 bases; junction bases outside the gene matches: 9. Germline loops: CDR1 MNHNS, CDR2 SASEGT. The CDR3 sequence: CASSGQTGVGTEAFF. The CDR3 DNA reads as TGTGCCAGCAGTGGCCAAACAGGGGTAGGCACTGAAGCTTTCTTT.

The chain recombines TRBV28 with TRBJ2-1; TRBD2 matches 7 bases. V was clipped by 4 bases and J by 0 bases; unmatched bases: 3. The CDR3 consists of 15 residues. The germline V gene has CDR1 MDHEN and CDR2 SYDVKM. DNA for the CDR3: TGTGCCAGCAGTTCCACTAGCGACTCCTACAATGAGCAGTTCTTC. Protein: CASSSTSDSYNEQFF.

The V gene is TRBV5-6, the J gene TRBJ2-3; 7 bases line up with TRBD2. Trimming cost V 0 bases and J 4 bases; bases outside gene matches: 2. This CDR3 region has 14 residues. Germline V CDR1 and CDR2: SGHDT, YYEEEE. CDR3 in amino acids: CASSLGAGADTQYF. The CDR3 bases are TGTGCCAGCAGCTTGGGCGCGGGAGCAGATACGCAGTATTTT.

The J gene is TRBJ2-1, the V gene TRBV7-2; D might be TRBD1 (6 bases). Between the trimmed V and J ends, which lost 1 base and 9 bases, there was a span of 13 bases. Germline V gene data show CDR1 as SGHTA and CDR2 as FQGNSA. This CDR3 contains 14 residues. Here the CDR3 reads CASSLGQGMAEQFF. In DNA form, the CDR3 reads TGTGCCAGCAGCTTAGGGCAGGGGATGGCTGAGCAGTTCTTC.

The chain recombines TRBV7-3 with TRBJ2-3, with a weak D call TRBD1 (6 bases). This CDR3 has 17 residues. V was shortened by 5 bases and J by 3 bases, with 21 bases between the two germline ends. In germline, CDR1 is SGHTA, CDR2 FQGTGA. The CDR3 spells CASSPGVGRGITDTQYF. For the CDR3, the DNA is TGTGCCAGCAGCCCCGGTGTAGGCAGGGGAATAACAGATACGCAGTATTTT.

The chain employs TRBV11-3 and TRBJ2-2; a possible D gene is TRBD1 (6 bases). Trimming removed 1 base at V and 6 bases at J, with 12 bases between. The CDR3 runs 15 residues. Germline CDR1 reads SGHNT; CDR2 reads YENEEA. This CDR3 is CASSLGGRTAGELFF. The CDR3 DNA is TGTGCCAGCAGCTTAGGGGGCAGGACAGCCGGGGAGCTGTTTTTT.

V gene TRBV28 combines with J gene TRBJ1-3, with D maybe TRBD1 (5 bases). V was cut by 6 bases and J by 0 bases, with 12 bases left in between. CDR1 and CDR2 from the germline V gene are MDHEN and SYDVKM. The CDR3 is 15 amino acids. The CDR3 region has the DNA TGTGCCAGCAGCCGACAGCCGGTCTCTGGAAACACCATATATTTT. The encoded protein is CASSRQPVSGNTIYF.

The chain is built from TRBV4-1 and TRBJ2-7; TRBD2 agrees at 9 bases. Per the germline V gene, CDR1 is MGHRA and CDR2 is YSYEKL. CDR3 length: 19 amino acids. V dropped 0 bases and J dropped 2; count of bases not matched to a gene: 14. CDR3 region: CASSQEISFLTSGPYEQYF. The CDR3 DNA is TGCGCCAGCAGCCAAGAGATATCTTTTTTGACTAGCGGTCCCTACGAGCAGTACTTC.

This clone showed up just once. The genes are TRBV25-1 and TRBJ2-4; D is uncertain. This CDR3 region has 16 residues. Trimming shortened V by 2 bases and J by 0 bases, and 11 bases separated the two germline ends. Per germline, CDR1 MGHDK and CDR2 SYGVNS. The CDR3 is CASSENRALAKNIQYF. CDR3 in DNA: TGTGCCAGCAGTGAAAATAGGGCTCTAGCCAAAAACATTCAGTACTTC.